These 31 T cell receptor beta chains originate from one sample sequenced in a study of spatial heterogeneity in lung cancer. Time point defined: sample taken at primary tumor resection. A single record per CDR3 protein comes from TCRdb applying MiXCR to the 5' RACE reads. This sample has some 23,000 distinct CDR3 sequences, with about 7% found just once. The input for sequencing was PBMCs, taken at surgery. Receptors originate from a male donor with early-stage non-small cell lung cancer.

Regarding this clonotype: A much larger clone lies a single base off, so this may be a read error. The V call is TRBV27, the J call TRBJ1-5; no definite D call. Per the germline V gene, CDR1 is MNHEY and CDR2 is SMNVEV (reference sequence). The CDR3 is 13 residues long. Trimming shortened V by 2 bases and J by 4 bases, and 6 bases separated the two germline ends. The CDR3 protein is CASSLKRNQPQHF. In nucleotides, the CDR3 is TGTGCCAGCAGTTTAAAGAGGAATCAGCCCCAGCATTTT.

This rearrangement joins TRBV6-1 to TRBJ1-2, with D hard to call. The CDR3 is 15 residues long. The germline V and J ends were trimmed by 5 bases and 4 bases, with 17 bases remaining between them. CDR1 and CDR2 from the germline V gene are MNHNS and SASEGT. CDR3 sequence reads: CASSILTRFSYGYTF. The CDR3 nucleotides are TGTGCCAGCAGTATCTTGACCAGATTCTCCTATGGCTACACCTTC.

This clonotype is medium-sized. V and J are TRBV28 and TRBJ1-5; D is unresolved. The CDR3 runs to 12 residues. Germline V gene lookup returns CDR1 MDHEN and CDR2 SYDVKM. The V and J ends lost 5 bases and 4 bases respectively, with 6 bases between them. The DNA of the CDR3 is TGTGCCAGCAGTGTGGGAAATCAGCCCCAGCATTTT. As protein: CASSVGNQPQHF.

This clonotype was found many times. CDR3 in DNA: TGTGCCAGCAGGACGGGACGCGGAAACTATGGCTACACCTTC. Protein sequence: CASRTGRGNYGYTF. The chain uses TRBV6-5 and TRBJ1-2, with D possibly matching TRBD1 (5 bases). This CDR3 region has 14 residues. Germline loops: CDR1 MNHEY, CDR2 SVGAGI. Between the trimmed V and J ends, which lost 6 bases and 2 bases, there was a span of 13 bases.

There are many counts of this clonotype. This chain uses TRBV29-1 with TRBJ1-2; D call uncertain. Per the germline V gene, CDR1 is SQVTM and CDR2 is ANQGSEA. V lost 2 bases, J lost 7 bases, and 11 bases lay in between. The CDR3 has 12 amino acids. The DNA of the CDR3 is TGCAGCGTTGAATACACGTCGGTTGGCTACACCTTC. It yields the protein CSVEYTSVGYTF.

This clonotype was detected ten times or more. The rearrangement links TRBV18 to TRBJ2-7; 11 bases agree with TRBD2. After removal of 8 bases from V and 5 bases from J, the junction contained 14 bases not matched to a gene. From germline, CDR1 is KGHSH and CDR2 LQKENI. The CDR3 covers 16 residues. DNA for the CDR3: TGTGCCAGCGCAAAGCCCCTACTAGCGGGAGTGGACGAGCAGTACTTC. Protein: CASAKPLLAGVDEQYF. Full variable domain (missing parts from reference TRBV18 and TRBJ2-7): NAGVMQNPRHLVRRRGQEARLRCSPMKGHSHVYWYRQLPEEGLKFMVYLQKENIIDESGMPKERFSAEFPKEGPSILRIQQVVRGDSAAYFCASAKPLLAGVDEQYFGPGTRLTVT.

This clonotype was recorded many times. J is TRBJ1-1 and V is TRBV7-9; D uncertain. Germline values: CDR1 SEHNR, CDR2 FQNEAQ (reference sequence). CDR3 length: 13 residues. The V end was cut by 1 base, the J end by 3 bases, with 6 bases between. CDR3 sequence: CASSLVGDTEAFF. Here the CDR3 DNA reads TGTGCCAGCAGCTTAGTCGGGGACACTGAAGCTTTCTTT. The entire variable domain, with the rest obtained from reference TRBV7-9 and TRBJ1-1, is as follows: DTGVSQNPRHKITKRGQNVTFRCDPISEHNRLYWYRQTLGQGPEFLTYFQNEAQLEKSRLLSDRFSAERPKGSFSTLEIQRTEQGDSAMYLCASSLVGDTEAFFGQGTRLTVV.

In this sample, this clonotype turned up many times. V gene TRBV5-4 combines with J gene TRBJ2-7; weak D call: TRBD2 (6 bases). V lost 4 bases and J lost 0, with 11 bases in between. The CDR3 is made up of 14 amino acids. Germline lookup yields CDR1 SGHNT and CDR2 YYREEE (reference sequence). CDR3 sequence reads: CASSPRRDSYEQYF. DNA of the CDR3: TGTGCCAGCAGCCCAAGGAGGGACTCCTACGAGCAGTACTTC. Full variable domain (remainder filled in from reference TRBV5-4 and TRBJ2-7): ETGVTQSPTHLIKTRGQQVTLRCSSQSGHNTVSWYQQALGQGPQFIFQYYREEENGRGNFPPRFSGLQFPNYSSELNVNALELDDSALYLCASSPRRDSYEQYFGPGTRLTVT.

The chain is built from TRBV3-1 and TRBJ2-7; D gene ambiguous. V dropped 2 bases and J dropped 9 bases, with 11 bases sitting between them. Per germline, CDR1 LGHDT and CDR2 YNNKEL (reference sequence). The CDR3 covers 12 residues. CDR3 sequence reads: CASSQKGSRQYF. CDR3 coding DNA: TGTGCCAGCAGCCAAAAGGGCTCACGGCAGTACTTC.

In its sample, this clonotype was seen many times. The rearrangement joins TRBV2 to TRBJ2-5; the match to TRBD2 covers 13 bases. Looked up from germline, CDR1 is SNHLY and CDR2 is FYNNEI. V trimming: 1 base; J trimming: 0 bases; junction bases outside the gene matches: 5. This CDR3 is 18 amino acids long. The CDR3 spells CASSEGSLAGGYQETQYF. CDR3 bases: TGTGCCAGCAGTGAAGGCTCACTAGCGGGAGGGTACCAAGAGACCCAGTACTTC.

The table lists this clonotype with many counts. The chain employs TRBV18 and TRBJ1-4, with 7 bases lining up with TRBD1. V was pared by 5 bases and J by 11 bases, with 5 bases of the junction left unmatched. Germline CDR1 is KGHSH and CDR2 is LQKENI. The CDR3 sequence is 12 residues long. The CDR3 bases are TGTGCCAGCTCAACTGACAGGGTCAAACTGTTTTTT. Translating gives CASSTDRVKLFF.

This clonotype qualifies as medium-sized (0.01 to 0.1%). The chain recombines TRBV20-1 with TRBJ2-5; no firm D call. This CDR3 has 14 amino acids. CDR1 DFQATT and CDR2 SNEGSKA come from the germline V gene (reference sequence). The ends were cut back, 1 base at V and 1 base at J, with 10 bases in the middle. CDR3: CSARVSRAQETQYF. The CDR3 nucleotides read TGCAGTGCTAGAGTTAGCCGGGCCCAAGAGACCCAGTACTTC.

This clonotype was recorded a few times. The chain links TRBV5-1 to TRBJ2-3; 11 bases line up with TRBD2. This CDR3 has 16 amino acids. J was trimmed by 2 bases and V by 5 bases; bases with no gene match: 7. CDR1 and CDR2 from the germline V gene are SGHRS and YFSETQ. The CDR3 here is CASRKPTSGDTDTQYF. Written as DNA, the CDR3 is TGCGCCAGCAGAAAACCGACTAGCGGGGACACAGATACGCAGTATTTT.

This rearrangement joins TRBV6-6 to TRBJ2-4; D is uncertain. From germline, CDR1 is MNHNY and CDR2 SVGAGI (reference sequence). The CDR3 length is 15 residues. V was cut by 4 bases and J by 4 bases, with 14 bases left in between. CDR3 loop: CASSSGRQQKNIQYF. DNA of the CDR3: TGTGCCAGCAGTTCGGGCCGGCAGCAGAAAAACATTCAGTACTTC.

This clonotype appeared many times. V is TRBV5-1 and J is TRBJ2-3, with D possibly being TRBD2 (6 bases). The V end was cut by 2 bases, the J end by 4 bases, with 14 bases between. The CDR3 runs to 15 residues. CDR1 and CDR2 from the germline V gene are SGHRS and YFSETQ. The DNA for the CDR3 is TGCGCCAGCAGCTTACGACAAGGAGGGGCAGATACGCAGTATTTT. Amino acids: CASSLRQGGADTQYF.

The sample holds many counts of this clonotype. The CDR3 reads CSVDSCEQYV. CDR3 DNA: TGCAGCGTTGACTCCTGCGAGCAGTACGTC. The chain employs TRBV29-1 and TRBJ2-7, with unresolved D. This CDR3 region has 10 residues. Looked up from germline, CDR1 is SQVTM and CDR2 is ANQGSEA.

This clonotype appeared a few times. The rearrangement links TRBV5-1 to TRBJ2-4, with TRBD1 matching 9 bases. Germline V gene data show CDR1 as SGHRS and CDR2 as YFSETQ. CDR3 length: 16 residues. V gave up 5 bases and J gave up 0 bases; unmatched junction bases: 6. CDR3 sequence: CASRPGQGLAKNIQYF. CDR3 bases: TGCGCCAGCAGACCAGGACAGGGGTTAGCCAAAAACATTCAGTACTTC.

In this sample, this clonotype turned up many times. The V gene is TRBV7-2, the J gene TRBJ2-1; D not certain. The CDR3 is 19 residues long. Trimming took 2 bases from V and 5 from J, leaving 25 bases between them. The V gene's germline CDR1 is SGHTA and CDR2 FQGNSA. The CDR3 DNA sequence: TGTGCCAGCAGCTTACGAAACCCTCGACTTAGTAGTCGGGACAATGAGCAGTTCTTC. It yields the protein CASSLRNPRLSSRDNEQFF.

Many counts were recorded for this clonotype. The rearrangement joins TRBV28 to TRBJ1-2, with 8 bases fitting TRBD1. Looked up from germline, CDR1 is MDHEN and CDR2 is SYDVKM. Germline trimming cut 2 bases from V and 4 bases from J; bases unmatched to any gene: 3. This CDR3 is 14 amino acids long. The CDR3 sequence: CASSLQGARYGYTF. The CDR3 nucleotides read TGTGCCAGCAGTTTACAGGGGGCTCGCTATGGCTACACCTTC.

Only a few counts were recorded for this clonotype. The rearrangement links TRBV4-2 to TRBJ1-2; the D gene is possibly TRBD1 (5 bases). The V end lost 2 bases, the J end lost 7 bases, and 26 bases lay between the germline ends. The CDR3 spans 18 residues. CDR1 is LGHNA, CDR2 YNFKEQ, per germline. The CDR3 loop is CASSQRNWQATKRGGYTF. The CDR3 DNA reads TGTGCCAGCAGCCAAAGGAATTGGCAGGCAACTAAGAGGGGTGGCTACACCTTC.

This clonotype was seen at least ten times. The chain recombines TRBV10-3 with TRBJ2-3, with D possibly TRBD2 on 6 matching bases. The CDR3 is 15 amino acids. Per germline, CDR1 ENHRY and CDR2 SYGVKD. V was clipped by 10 bases and J by 0 bases, with 17 bases between them. Written as DNA, the CDR3 is TGTGCCACGGGGTTGCGCGGGACTAGCACAGATACGCAGTATTTT. Its protein is CATGLRGTSTDTQYF.

A few counts support this clonotype. V usage is TRBV7-8 and J usage is TRBJ2-3, with D perhaps TRBD1 (6 bases). Germline V lookup: CDR1 SGHVS, CDR2 FQNEAQ. V dropped 7 bases and J dropped 6 bases, with 14 bases sitting between them. This CDR3 comprises 13 residues. The CDR3 protein is CASNYGGLDTQYF. CDR3 DNA sequence: TGTGCCAGCAATTATGGGGGCTTGGATACGCAGTATTTT. Drawing the rest from reference TRBV7-8 and TRBJ2-3, the complete variable domain is GAGVSQSPRYKVAKRGQDVALRCDPISGHVSLFWYQQALGQGPEFLTYFQNEAQLDKSGLPSDRFFAERPEGSVSTLKIQRTQQEDSAVYLCASNYGGLDTQYFGPGTRLTVL.

This chain links TRBV6-2 or TRBV6-3 with TRBJ1-1; the D is unclear. The CDR3 runs 12 residues. CDR1 MNHEY and CDR2 SVGEGT come from the germline V gene. V gave up 0 bases and J gave up 7 bases, with 6 bases separating them. CDR3 amino acids: CASSYSSYEAFF. The CDR3 DNA sequence: TGTGCCAGCAGTTACTCCTCCTATGAAGCTTTCTTT.

This clonotype has a count of ten or more. The genes are TRBV19 and TRBJ2-5; 7 bases are a match to TRBD1. After removal of 6 bases from V and 12 bases from J, the junction contained 7 bases not matched to a gene. The CDR3 loop spans 11 amino acids. From germline, CDR1 is LNHDA and CDR2 SQIVND (reference sequence). CDR3 protein: CASRGGQIKYF. The CDR3 coding sequence is TGTGCCAGTAGAGGGGGACAGATCAAGTACTTC.

Ten or more counts support this clonotype. V usage is TRBV12-3 or TRBV12-4 and J usage is TRBJ1-1, with D maybe TRBD1 (6 bases). This CDR3 region has 13 residues. V gave up 6 bases and J gave up 2 bases, with 10 bases separating them. In DNA, the CDR3 is TGTGCCAGCAGGAAACAGGGAAACACTGAAGCTTTCTTT. Its protein product is CASRKQGNTEAFF.

This clonotype was found many times. The genes are TRBV5-4 and TRBJ2-1; TRBD1 is a possible D gene (6 bases). Trimming cost V 4 bases and J 4 bases, with 15 bases left between them. The V gene's germline CDR1 is SGHNT and CDR2 YYREEE (reference sequence). CDR3 length: 15 residues. CDR3 in amino acids: CASSPRGRDYNEQFF. The CDR3 DNA is TGTGCCAGCAGCCCCAGGGGACGGGATTACAATGAGCAGTTCTTC. Complete variable domain (other parts from reference TRBV5-4 and TRBJ2-1): ETGVTQSPTHLIKTRGQQVTLRCSSQSGHNTVSWYQQALGQGPQFIFQYYREEENGRGNFPPRFSGLQFPNYSSELNVNALELDDSALYLCASSPRGRDYNEQFFGPGTRLTVL.

This clonotype was seen ten or more times. The chain uses TRBV6-4 and TRBJ1-1; D is uncertain. This CDR3 spans 14 amino acids. The V gene's germline CDR1 is MRHNA and CDR2 SNTAGT. V was trimmed by 0 bases and J by 1 base, leaving 6 bases between them. The CDR3 loop is CASSDSSKNTEAFF. CDR3 bases: TGTGCCAGCAGTGACTCGAGCAAGAACACTGAAGCTTTCTTT.

The V and J genes are TRBV24-1 and TRBJ2-5; D possibly uses TRBD1 or TRBD2 (5 bases each). The CDR3 has 14 amino acids. Germline V gives CDR1 KGHDR, CDR2 SFDVKD. The germline V and J ends were trimmed by 4 bases and 4 bases, with 12 bases remaining between them. The CDR3 coding sequence is TGTGCCACCAGTGAGAGGGGAATCCGAGAGACCCAGTACTTC. It translates to CATSERGIRETQYF.

This clonotype was picked up many times. The chain couples TRBV6-1 to TRBJ2-7; D is possibly TRBD1 (7 bases). The CDR3 sequence is 13 residues long. Germline V gives CDR1 MNHNS, CDR2 SASEGT. V lost 2 bases and J lost 5, with 10 bases in between. The chain's CDR3 is CASSESRGDEQYV. CDR3 in DNA: TGTGCCAGCAGTGAATCCAGGGGGGACGAGCAGTACGTC.

The chain combines TRBV7-2 with TRBJ2-2; no clear D gene. Germline assignment: CDR1 SGHTA and CDR2 FQGNSA. This CDR3 is 14 amino acids long. V lost 5 bases and J 2 bases, leaving 9 bases between the germline ends. The CDR3 spells CASSMDGNTGELFF. DNA of the CDR3: TGTGCCAGCAGCATGGACGGAAACACCGGGGAGCTGTTTTTT.

At least ten counts were recorded for this clonotype. V gene TRBV6-6 combines with J gene TRBJ2-1; D may be TRBD1 or TRBD2 (6 bases each). The CDR3 is made up of 16 amino acids. V lost 6 bases and J lost 2, with 17 bases in between. CDR1 and CDR2 from the germline V gene are MNHNY and SVGAGI (reference sequence). CDR3 sequence (DNA): TGTGCCAGCAGGTACGGGCAGGGGAGGCCCTACAATGAGCAGTTCTTC. Its translation: CASRYGQGRPYNEQFF.